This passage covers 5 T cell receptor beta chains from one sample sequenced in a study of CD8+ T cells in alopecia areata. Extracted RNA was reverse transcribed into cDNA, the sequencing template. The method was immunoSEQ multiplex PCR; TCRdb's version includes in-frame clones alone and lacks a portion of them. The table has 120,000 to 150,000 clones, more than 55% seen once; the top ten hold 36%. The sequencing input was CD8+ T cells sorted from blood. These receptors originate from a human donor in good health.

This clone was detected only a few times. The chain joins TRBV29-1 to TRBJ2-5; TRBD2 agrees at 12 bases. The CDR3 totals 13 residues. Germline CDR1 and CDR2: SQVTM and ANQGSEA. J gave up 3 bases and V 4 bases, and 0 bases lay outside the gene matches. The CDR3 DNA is TGCAGCGTTGGGACTAGCGGGAAAGAGACCCAGTACTTC. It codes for CSVGTSGKETQYF.

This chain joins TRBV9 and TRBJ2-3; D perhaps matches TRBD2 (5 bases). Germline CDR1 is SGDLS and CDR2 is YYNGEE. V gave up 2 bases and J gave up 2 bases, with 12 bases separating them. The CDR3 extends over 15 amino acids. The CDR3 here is CASSVGGGSTDTQYF. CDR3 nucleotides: TGTGCCAGCAGCGTTGGAGGAGGATCCACAGATACGCAGTATTTT.

In DNA, the CDR3 is TGTGCCAGCAGCGTAGGGCTCGAGACCTACGAGCAGTACTTC. The encoded protein is CASSVGLETYEQYF. This chain links TRBV9 with TRBJ2-7; D gene unclear. CDR3 size: 14 residues. Between the trimmed V and J ends, which lost 0 bases and 2 bases, there was a span of 9 bases. Per germline, CDR1 SGDLS and CDR2 YYNGEE.

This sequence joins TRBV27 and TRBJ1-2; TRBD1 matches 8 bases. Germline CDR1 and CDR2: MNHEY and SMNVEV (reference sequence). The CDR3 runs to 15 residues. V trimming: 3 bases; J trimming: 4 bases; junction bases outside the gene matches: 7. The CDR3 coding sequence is TGTGCCAGCAGTTTGAGTCAGGGGGCCCCCTATGGCTACACCTTC. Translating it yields CASSLSQGAPYGYTF.

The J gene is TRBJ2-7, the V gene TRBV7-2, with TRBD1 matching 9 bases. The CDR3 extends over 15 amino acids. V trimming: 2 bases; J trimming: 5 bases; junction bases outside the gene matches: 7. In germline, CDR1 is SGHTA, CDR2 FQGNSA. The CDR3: CASSLSGTGYDEQYF. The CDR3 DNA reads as TGTGCCAGCAGCTTATCCGGGACAGGGTACGACGAGCAGTACTTC.